The 27 T cell receptor beta chains presented below share a single source sample, sequenced in a study of blood T cell repertoires in COVID-19. Libraries were prepared by immunoSEQ multiplex PCR; TCRdb keeps only in-frame clonotypes and omits some of them. Counted here are over 250,000 clones, roughly 85% occurring once; the ten biggest clones make up 4.5% to 5.5%. Sequencing used peripheral blood. The receptors stem from a man aged 50 to 59 with active or convalescent COVID-19.

The rearrangement uses TRBV4-1 and TRBJ1-1; no definite D call. CDR3 size: 16 residues. CDR1 is MGHRA and CDR2 is YSYEKL in the germline V gene. V was pared by 8 bases and J by 5 bases, with 24 bases between. DNA for the CDR3: TGCGCCAGCGACCCGGGTCGGGGTCGGGAGAATACTGAAGCTTTCTTT. Protein: CASDPGRGRENTEAFF.

A few counts support this clone. The CDR3 bases are TGTGCCAGCTCGCTGACACAGAACACTGAAGCTTTCTTT. This gives the protein CASSLTQNTEAFF. The chain combines TRBV18 with TRBJ1-1; the D is unclear. The germline V and J ends were trimmed by 6 bases and 1 base, with 9 bases remaining between them. The germline V gene has CDR1 KGHSH and CDR2 LQKENI. There are 13 residues in the CDR3. The full variable domain, in which reference TRBV18 and TRBJ1-1 provide the parts outside the CDR3, is NAGVMQNPRHLVRRRGQEARLRCSPMKGHSHVYWYRQLPEEGLKFMVYLQKENIIDESGMPKERFSAEFPKEGPSILRIQQVVRGDSAAYFCASSLTQNTEAFFGQGTRLTVV.

The chain combines TRBV2 with TRBJ2-2, with no clear D. V lost 3 bases, J lost 5 bases, and 10 bases lay in between. This CDR3 is built from 14 residues. Germline V CDR1 and CDR2: SNHLY, FYNNEI. CDR3 protein: CASSELPGTGELFF. CDR3 DNA: TGTGCCAGCAGTGAGCTCCCCGGTACCGGGGAGCTGTTTTTT.

V is TRBV7-3 and J is TRBJ2-6, with D possibly TRBD1 on 6 matching bases. The CDR3 consists of 16 residues. Germline loops: CDR1 SGHTA, CDR2 FQGTGA. The V end was cut by 5 bases, the J end by 0 bases, with 11 bases between. The CDR3 nucleotides are TGTGCCAGCAGCCAGGGGCGGCACTCTGGGGCCAACGTCCTGACTTTC. Translated: CASSQGRHSGANVLTF.

The chain carries TRBV20-1 and TRBJ2-5; D perhaps matches TRBD2 (7 bases). The germline gives CDR1 DFQATT, CDR2 SNEGSKA (reference sequence). This CDR3 comprises 16 residues. Trimming pared 3 bases from V and 5 bases from J, leaving 22 bases between. The CDR3 loop is CSASGASGSGGETQYF. The CDR3 DNA follows: TGCAGTGCTAGTGGAGCTAGCGGATCCGGGGGCGAGACCCAGTACTTC.

V is TRBV5-1 and J is TRBJ2-5; 9 bases fit TRBD1. This CDR3 is built from 15 residues. Germline CDR1 and CDR2: SGHRS and YFSETQ. The V segment lost 5 bases and the J segment 4 bases; nucleotides outside the gene matches: 9. DNA for the CDR3: TGCGCCAGCAGGTCATCACAGGGGGCAGGAGAGACCCAGTACTTC. Amino acids: CASRSSQGAGETQYF.

The chain's CDR3 is CASSPGGGGTEAFF. The CDR3 DNA reads as TGCGCCAGCAGCCCCGGAGGTGGGGGGACTGAAGCTTTCTTT. The V and J genes are TRBV5-1 and TRBJ1-1; maybe TRBD1 (5 bases). This CDR3 spans 14 amino acids. V was clipped by 4 bases and J by 5 bases, with 15 bases between them. Germline V lookup: CDR1 SGHRS, CDR2 YFSETQ.

This rearrangement joins TRBV6-5 to TRBJ1-1; no firm D call. There are 13 residues in the CDR3. The V gene lost 2 bases and the J gene lost 1 base, with 5 bases spanning the gap. CDR1 is MNHEY and CDR2 is SVGAGI in the germline V gene. CDR3 sequence reads: CASSYGPNTEAFF. The CDR3 DNA follows: TGTGCCAGCAGTTACGGGCCGAACACTGAAGCTTTCTTT.

The genes are TRBV18 and TRBJ2-1; 7 bases fit TRBD1. The CDR3 runs 15 residues. J gave up 3 bases and V 6 bases, and 8 bases lay outside the gene matches. CDR1 is KGHSH and CDR2 is LQKENI in the germline V gene. CDR3 loop: CASSLDRVGYNEQFF. As DNA, the CDR3 is TGTGCCAGCTCTCTCGACAGGGTCGGCTACAATGAGCAGTTCTTC. Using reference TRBV18 and TRBJ2-1 for the parts outside the CDR3, the full variable domain is NAGVMQNPRHLVRRRGQEARLRCSPMKGHSHVYWYRQLPEEGLKFMVYLQKENIIDESGMPKERFSAEFPKEGPSILRIQQVVRGDSAAYFCASSLDRVGYNEQFFGPGTRLTVL.

The rearrangement joins TRBV3-1 (or the pseudogene TRBV3-2) to TRBJ1-2, with a possible D match to TRBD1 (6 bases). Trimming left V 7 bases short and J 8 bases short, with 20 bases between. Germline V CDR1 and CDR2: LGHDT, YNNKEL (reference sequence). The CDR3 length is 14 residues. CDR3 DNA sequence: TGTGCCAGCACCTTGGACTCCAGAGGGGGAGGCTACACCTTC. Protein sequence: CASTLDSRGGGYTF.

This chain joins TRBV11-2 and TRBJ2-1, with D possibly being TRBD2 (6 bases). CDR1 is SGHAT, CDR2 FQNNGV, per germline. The V end lost 1 base, the J end lost 4 bases, and 8 bases lay between the germline ends. This CDR3 region has 14 residues. In nucleotides, the CDR3 is TGTGCCAGCAGCTTAGTCCGGGAGTACAATGAGCAGTTCTTC. Translation: CASSLVREYNEQFF.

The rearrangement joins TRBV12-3 or TRBV12-4 to TRBJ2-5; D perhaps matches TRBD2 (5 bases). Trimming removed 5 bases at V and 4 bases at J, with 8 bases between. The CDR3 sequence is 12 residues long. CDR3 residues: CASSPGVETQYF. CDR3 nucleotide sequence: TGTGCCAGCAGTCCCGGGGTAGAGACCCAGTACTTC.

This clone was observed a few times. The rearrangement joins TRBV14 to TRBJ2-7, with 7 bases identical to TRBD2. The CDR3 spans 13 residues. With V trimmed by 1 base and J by 6 bases, 3 bases remained unmatched. CDR1 is SGHDN and CDR2 is FVKESK in the germline V gene. CDR3 bases: TGTGCCAGCAGCCAAGTCCCGGGAGGCGAGCAGTACTTC. Its translation: CASSQVPGGEQYF.

The rearrangement joins TRBV7-2 to TRBJ1-1; TRBD1 might be the D (5 bases). The V gene's germline CDR1 is SGHTA and CDR2 FQGNSA. CDR3 length: 13 amino acids. The ends were cut back, 0 bases at V and 4 bases at J, with 6 bases in the middle. CDR3 nucleotide sequence: TGTGCCAGCAGCTTAGCTCAGGGCACTGAAGCTTTCTTT. Translating gives CASSLAQGTEAFF.

J is TRBJ1-2 and V is TRBV5-4; D gene uncertain. Per the germline V gene, CDR1 is SGHNT and CDR2 is YYREEE (reference sequence). V was shortened by 3 bases and J by 5 bases, with 11 bases between the two germline ends. This CDR3 is 13 amino acids long. The CDR3 region has the DNA TGTGCCAGCAGCTATACAGAATTTTATGGCTACACCTTC. Protein: CASSYTEFYGYTF.

The chain joins TRBV27 to TRBJ1-1, with a tentative D call TRBD1 (5 bases). Deletions cut 4 bases from V and 11 bases from J, with 17 bases between. The CDR3 has 13 residues. Germline CDR1 is MNHEY and CDR2 is SMNVEV (reference sequence). CDR3 residues: CASSSNRDGGAFF. The CDR3 DNA reads TGTGCCAGCAGTTCGAATCGGGACGGGGGGGCTTTCTTT.

This chain joins TRBV7-2 and TRBJ1-2, with a weak D call TRBD1 (6 bases). The CDR3 is made up of 14 amino acids. Germline V lookup: CDR1 SGHTA, CDR2 FQGNSA. Trimming shortened V by 1 base and J by 4 bases, and 10 bases separated the two germline ends. The CDR3 DNA reads TGTGCCAGCAGCTTAGTGAGGGGGGGCTATGGCTACACCTTC. Its protein is CASSLVRGGYGYTF.

The V and J genes are TRBV25-1 and TRBJ2-7; tentatively, D is TRBD1 (6 bases). Germline CDR1 reads MGHDK; CDR2 reads SYGVNS. The CDR3 is made up of 13 amino acids. Trimming removed 5 bases at V and 3 bases at J, with 11 bases between. The CDR3, as DNA: TGTGCCAGCAGTTCAACAGGGAGCTACGAGCAGTACTTC. The encoded protein is CASSSTGSYEQYF.

The chain's CDR3 is CAWREPRGRRGYTF. CDR3 nucleotide sequence: TGTGCCTGGAGAGAACCGCGGGGACGGCGCGGCTACACCTTC. The chain carries TRBV30 and TRBJ1-2; perhaps TRBD1 as D (5 bases). The CDR3 length is 14 residues. Per germline, CDR1 GTSNPN and CDR2 SVGIG (reference sequence). V was pared by 3 bases and J by 8 bases, with 19 bases between.

J is TRBJ2-7 and V is TRBV30, with D perhaps matching TRBD2 (5 bases). This CDR3 has 12 residues. Germline assignment: CDR1 GTSNPN and CDR2 SVGIG (reference sequence). The V end lost 0 bases, the J end lost 5 bases, and 8 bases lay between the germline ends. DNA for the CDR3: TGTGCCTGGAGTGTGTCCGGGAACGAGCAGTACTTC. This translates into CAWSVSGNEQYF.

The CDR3 bases are TGTGCCAGCAGCTTAACAGGGGCTACCTACAATGAGCAGTTCTTC. Translation gives CASSLTGATYNEQFF. The chain combines TRBV5-6 with TRBJ2-1, with 7 bases lining up with TRBD1. With 2 bases clipped from V and 2 bases from J, the junction kept 4 bases outside the gene matches. CDR1 and CDR2 (germline): SGHDT, YYEEEE. The CDR3 runs 15 residues.

The chain has TRBV30 and TRBJ2-1, with 11 bases identical to TRBD1. Losses at the gene ends were 2 bases for V and 1 base for J; bases not matched to a gene: 7. Germline CDR1 is GTSNPN and CDR2 is SVGIG (reference sequence). The CDR3 has 17 amino acids. CDR3: CAWSSQGTGGSYNEQFF. CDR3 sequence (DNA): TGTGCCTGGAGTTCCCAAGGGACAGGGGGTTCCTACAATGAGCAGTTCTTC.

This clone was observed a handful of times. Other DNA sequences in this specimen translate into the identical CDR3. CDR3 protein: CSVYGTGYGYTF. DNA for the CDR3: TGCAGCGTTTACGGGACAGGCTATGGCTACACCTTC. The rearrangement joins TRBV29-1 to TRBJ1-2; TRBD1 matches at 8 bases. This CDR3 spans 12 amino acids. Germline CDR1 reads SQVTM; CDR2 reads ANQGSEA. V trimming: 5 bases; J trimming: 4 bases; junction bases outside the gene matches: 3. The full variable domain, in which reference TRBV29-1 and TRBJ1-2 provide the parts outside the CDR3, is SAVISQKPSRDICQRGTSLTIQCQVDSQVTMMFWYRQQPGQSLTLIATANQGSEATYESGFVIDKFPISRPNLTFSTLTVSNMSPEDSSIYLCSVYGTGYGYTFGSGTRLTVV.

V usage is TRBV7-2 and J usage is TRBJ2-1; TRBD2 might be the D (7 bases). CDR3 length: 16 amino acids. The germline V gene has CDR1 SGHTA and CDR2 FQGNSA. The germline V and J ends were trimmed by 1 base and 5 bases, with 15 bases remaining between them. The CDR3 DNA follows: TGTGCCAGCAGCTTAGGGGGGGGCAGGGGAGACAATGAGCAGTTCTTC. Its protein product is CASSLGGGRGDNEQFF.

This clone was picked up one time. The chain recombines TRBV27 with TRBJ2-1, with 13 nucleotides matching TRBD2. The CDR3 loop spans 21 amino acids. The V segment lost 3 bases and the J segment 2 bases; nucleotides outside the gene matches: 16. The germline V gene has CDR1 MNHEY and CDR2 SMNVEV (reference sequence). CDR3 residues: CASSLVPLTLTSGRAYNEQFF. CDR3 DNA sequence: TGTGCCAGCAGTTTGGTCCCACTAACACTAACTAGCGGGAGGGCCTACAATGAGCAGTTCTTC.

The chain recombines TRBV13 with TRBJ1-4; D might be TRBD1 (6 bases). The germline V and J ends were trimmed by 4 bases and 4 bases, with 13 bases remaining between them. This CDR3 comprises 15 residues. Germline V gene sequence: CDR1 PRHDT, CDR2 FYEKMQ (reference sequence). CDR3 sequence reads: CASSSTGKDNEKLFF. Written as DNA, the CDR3 is TGTGCCAGCAGCTCTACAGGGAAAGATAATGAAAAACTGTTTTTT.

V and J are TRBV14 and TRBJ2-2; a possible D gene is TRBD2 (6 bases). The CDR3 length is 13 residues. Germline V gene lookup returns CDR1 SGHDN and CDR2 FVKESK. Trimming removed 9 bases from V and 6 bases from J, with 14 bases in between. The CDR3 sequence is CASSTGVAGELFF. The CDR3, as DNA: TGTGCCAGTTCTACGGGAGTAGCCGGGGAGCTGTTTTTT.